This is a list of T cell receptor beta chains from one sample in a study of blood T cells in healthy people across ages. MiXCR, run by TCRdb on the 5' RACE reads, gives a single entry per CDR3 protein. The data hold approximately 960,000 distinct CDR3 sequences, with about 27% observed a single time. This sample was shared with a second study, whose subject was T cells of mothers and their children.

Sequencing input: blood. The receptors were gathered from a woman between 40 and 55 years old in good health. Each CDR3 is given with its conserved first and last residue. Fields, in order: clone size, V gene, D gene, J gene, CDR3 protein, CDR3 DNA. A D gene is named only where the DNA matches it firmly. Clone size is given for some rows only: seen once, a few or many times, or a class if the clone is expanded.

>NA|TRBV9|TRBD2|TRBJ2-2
CASRLAGGTGELFF
TGTGCCAGCCGACTAGCGGGGGGCACCGGGGAGCTGTTTTTT
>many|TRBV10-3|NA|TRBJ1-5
CAISTQGNQPQHF
TGTGCCATCAGTACTCAGGGCAATCAGCCCCAGCATTTT
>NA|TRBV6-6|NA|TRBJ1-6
CASSYSGNSPLHF
TGTGCCAGCAGTTACTCGGGAAATTCACCCCTCCACTTT
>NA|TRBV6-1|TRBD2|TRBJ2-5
CASWAGARRGLAGQETQYF
TGTGCCAGCTGGGCCGGGGCCCGGCGGGGTCTAGCGGGGCAAGAGACCCAGTACTTC
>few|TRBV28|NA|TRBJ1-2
CAVAISDYGYTF
TGTGCCGTCGCGATTAGCGACTATGGCTACACCTTC
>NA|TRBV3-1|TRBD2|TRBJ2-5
CASSSIPSERPGGTQYF
TGTGCCAGCAGCTCAATCCCTTCGGAGCGCCCGGGGGGGACCCAGTACTTC
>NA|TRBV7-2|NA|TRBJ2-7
CASSPRGSEGGEQYF
TGTGCCAGCAGCCCCCGGGGGAGCGAGGGTGGCGAGCAGTACTTC
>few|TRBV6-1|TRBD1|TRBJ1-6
CASSEDRGESPLHF
TGTGCCAGCAGTGAAGACAGGGGGGAATCACCCCTCCACTTT
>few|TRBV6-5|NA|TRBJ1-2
CASSSTLAIGDGYTF
TGTGCCAGCAGTTCTACTCTGGCGATTGGGGATGGCTACACCTTC
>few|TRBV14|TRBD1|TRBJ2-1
CASSQATGAYNEQFF
TGTGCCAGCAGCCAAGCGACAGGGGCTTACAATGAGCAGTTCTTC
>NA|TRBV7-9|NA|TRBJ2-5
CVSSLLGDEQYF
TGTGTCAGCAGCCTCCTAGGTGATGAGCAGTACTTC
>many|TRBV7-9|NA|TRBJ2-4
CASSSPRGQGNIQYF
TGTGCCAGCAGCTCGCCCAGGGGTCAGGGGAACATTCAGTACTTC
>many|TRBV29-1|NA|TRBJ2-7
CSVRGGHEQYF
TGCAGCGTTCGAGGGGGGCACGAGCAGTACTTC
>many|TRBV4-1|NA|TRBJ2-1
CASSQVTNEQFF
TGCGCCAGCAGCCAAGTAACCAATGAGCAGTTCTTC
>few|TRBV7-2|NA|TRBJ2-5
CASSFTCTAQETQYF
TGTGCCAGCAGCTTTACCTGCACAGCACAAGAGACCCAGTACTTC
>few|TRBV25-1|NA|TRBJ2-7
CASSGQTAYEQYF
TGTGCCAGCAGTGGACAGACCGCCTACGAGCAGTACTTC
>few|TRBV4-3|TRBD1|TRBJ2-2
CASSQETGYTGELFF
TGCGCCAGCAGCCAAGAGACAGGGTACACCGGGGAGCTGTTTTTT
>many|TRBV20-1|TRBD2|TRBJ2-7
CSAREGLAGDYYEQYF
TGCAGTGCTAGAGAGGGACTAGCGGGGGACTACTACGAGCAGTACTTC
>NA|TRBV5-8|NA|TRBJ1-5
CASRGVAAHNQPQHF
TGTGCCAGCAGGGGCGTGGCAGCCCACAATCAGCCCCAGCATTTT
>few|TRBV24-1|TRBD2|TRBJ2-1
CATSATSGGYNEQFF
TGTGCCACCAGCGCAACTAGCGGGGGGTACAATGAGCAGTTCTTC
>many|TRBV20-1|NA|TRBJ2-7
CSAGHKSYEQYF
TGCAGTGCGGGGCACAAATCCTACGAGCAGTACTTC
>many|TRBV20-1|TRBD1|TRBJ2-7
CSARDDYRGYEQYF
TGCAGTGCTAGAGATGATTACAGGGGCTACGAGCAGTACTTC
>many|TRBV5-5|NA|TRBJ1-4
CASSLERKTQNEKLFF
TGTGCCAGCAGCTTGGAACGAAAGACCCAAAATGAAAAACTGTTTTTT
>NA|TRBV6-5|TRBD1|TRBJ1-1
CASSLTGGFGVFF
TGCGCCAGCAGTCTAACAGGGGGGTTTGGAGTTTTCTTT
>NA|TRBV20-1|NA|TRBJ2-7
CSAPKGGWSYEQYF
TGCAGTGCTCCGAAAGGGGGTTGGTCCTACGAGCAGTACTTC
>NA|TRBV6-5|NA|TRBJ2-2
CVSSYSGTRTGELFF
TGTGTCAGCAGTTACTCAGGGACACGCACCGGGGAGCTGTTTTTT
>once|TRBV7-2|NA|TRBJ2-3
CASNSFSSTDTQYF
TGTGCCAGCAACTCATTTTCTAGCACAGATACGCAGTATTTT
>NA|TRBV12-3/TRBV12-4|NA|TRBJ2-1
CASSFRQGNYNEQFF
TGTGCCAGCAGTTTTCGCCAGGGGAATTACAATGAGCAGTTCTTC
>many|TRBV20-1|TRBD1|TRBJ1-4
CSARAGTGNEKLFF
TGCAGTGCTAGAGCCGGGACAGGGAATGAAAAACTGTTTTTT
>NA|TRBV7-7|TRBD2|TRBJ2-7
CASSISGGSYNEQYF
TGTGCTAGCAGCATTAGCGGGGGGTCCTACAATGAGCAGTACTTC
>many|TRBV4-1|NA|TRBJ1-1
CASSQGSGTEAFF
TGCGCCAGCAGCCAAGGGAGTGGCACTGAAGCTTTCTTT
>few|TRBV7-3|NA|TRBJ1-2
CASSPTGGEGYGYTF
TGTGCCAGCAGCCCGACGGGGGGCGAGGGGTATGGCTACACCTTC
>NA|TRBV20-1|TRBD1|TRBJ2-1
CSARVPGGEQFF
TGCAGTGCTAGAGTACCAGGGGGCGAGCAGTTCTTC
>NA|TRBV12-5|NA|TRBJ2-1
CARDPVGGYNEQFF
TGTGCTAGAGATCCAGTGGGGGGCTACAATGAGCAGTTCTTC
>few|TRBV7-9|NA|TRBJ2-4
CASSLRGSEGYIQYF
TGTGCCAGCAGCTTAAGGGGGAGTGAGGGATACATTCAGTACTTC
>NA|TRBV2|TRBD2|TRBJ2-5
CASTGLAGTQETQYF
TGTGCCAGCACGGGTCTAGCGGGGACTCAAGAGACCCAGTACTTC
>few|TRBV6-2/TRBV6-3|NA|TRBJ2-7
CASSLITTEGTSFEYEQYF
TGTGCCAGCAGCCTCATCACGACCGAAGGGACCTCCTTCGAATACGAGCAGTACTTC
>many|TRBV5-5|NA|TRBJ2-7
CASSGQPAYEQYF
TGTGCCAGCAGTGGGCAGCCAGCCTACGAGCAGTACTTC
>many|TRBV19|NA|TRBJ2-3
CASSIDDSPSTDTQYF
TGTGCCAGTAGTATTGACGACTCACCTAGCACAGATACGCAGTATTTT
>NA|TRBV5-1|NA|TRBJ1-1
CASSLWGADTEAFF
TGCGCCAGCAGCTTATGGGGGGCTGACACTGAAGCTTTCTTT
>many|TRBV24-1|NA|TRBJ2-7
CATRDRVRDSRTYEQYF
TGTGCCACCAGAGACAGGGTTCGGGACTCGAGAACCTACGAGCAGTACTTC
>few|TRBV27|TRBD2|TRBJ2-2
CASTRWGGNTGELFF
TGTGCCAGCACCCGATGGGGGGGGAACACCGGGGAGCTGTTTTTT